Presented here are 25 T cell receptor beta chains from one specimen sequenced in a study of T cell responses to AZD1222 COVID-19 vaccine. Measured with immunoSEQ multiplex PCR; TCRdb has only the in-frame clones, and not every one. The repertoire holds nearly 55,000 clones, with approximately 88% as singletons. The sequencing here drew on peripheral blood, taken 28 days after the second AZD1222 dose. The receptors come from an adult who received the AZD1222 COVID-19 vaccine.

The rearrangement links TRBV6-5 to TRBJ2-5, with no clear D. The CDR3 is 14 amino acids. Germline lookup yields CDR1 MNHEY and CDR2 SVGAGI. Between the trimmed V and J ends, which lost 0 bases and 2 bases, there was a span of 7 bases. CDR3 loop: CASSYSRAQETQYF. The DNA for the CDR3 is TGTGCCAGCAGTTACTCGCGAGCACAAGAGACCCAGTACTTC.

This chain uses TRBV5-6 with TRBJ1-1, with no clear D. Deletions cut 4 bases from V and 3 bases from J, with 7 bases between. The germline CDR1 and CDR2 sequences are SGHDT and YYEEEE. This CDR3 region has 12 residues. This CDR3 reads CASSPGDTEAFF. The CDR3 DNA sequence: TGTGCCAGCAGCCCGGGAGACACTGAAGCTTTCTTT.

The chain combines TRBV12-3 or TRBV12-4 with TRBJ1-2; the D is unclear. Trimming stripped 3 bases from V and 4 bases from J, with 9 bases between. The CDR3 extends over 13 amino acids. Here the CDR3 reads CASSLSQAYGYTF. DNA for the CDR3: TGTGCCAGCAGTTTGAGTCAGGCCTATGGCTACACCTTC.

V usage is TRBV7-7 and J usage is TRBJ2-2, with D maybe TRBD2 (6 bases). The CDR3 sequence is 13 residues long. V was clipped by 5 bases and J by 5 bases, with 9 bases between them. Germline CDR1 SSHAT, CDR2 FNYEAQ (reference sequence). As DNA, the CDR3 is TGTGCCAGCAGCCCCGGGGGAACCGGGGAGCTGTTTTTT. Translation gives CASSPGGTGELFF.

This chain links TRBV27 with TRBJ2-2, with D uncertain. The CDR3 is 16 amino acids. CDR1 and CDR2 from the germline V gene are MNHEY and SMNVEV (reference sequence). Trimming cost V 6 bases and J 4 bases, with 18 bases left between them. As DNA, the CDR3 is TGTGCCAGCAGCTTACCCCCACAGTCGGGCACCGGGGAGCTGTTTTTT. Translated, it gives CASSLPPQSGTGELFF.

For this clone: The junction departs from germline at one end; a sequencing error may be responsible. This rearrangement joins TRBV6-1 to TRBJ1-2; a possible D gene is TRBD1 (5 bases). CDR3 length equals 15 residues. Germline values: CDR1 MNHNS, CDR2 SASEGT. The CDR3 bases are TGTGCCAGCGGTGAAGGAGGGGCCCTAAACTATGGCTACACCTTC. Its translation: CASGEGGALNYGYTF.

The chain employs TRBV6-5 and TRBJ1-4, with 10 bases aligning to TRBD1. The length of the CDR3 is 13 residues. Germline V gene data show CDR1 as MNHEY and CDR2 as SVGAGI. The V and J ends lost 10 bases and 6 bases, in that order; junction bases with no gene match: 5. The chain's CDR3 is CATKGTGDEKLFF. CDR3 coding DNA: TGTGCCACCAAGGGGACAGGGGATGAAAAACTGTTTTTT.

J is TRBJ1-2 and V is TRBV5-6; D unclear. With 1 base removed from V and 6 bases from J, the gap between germline ends came to 13 bases. Per the germline V gene, CDR1 is SGHDT and CDR2 is YYEEEE. This CDR3 spans 14 amino acids. The CDR3 loop reads CASSLYYGLDGYTF. The CDR3 DNA sequence: TGTGCCAGCAGCTTGTATTATGGGTTGGATGGCTACACCTTC.

V and J are TRBV5-1 and TRBJ2-4; possible D gene TRBD2, 6 bases. This CDR3 is 15 amino acids long. The germline V and J ends were trimmed by 0 bases and 5 bases, with 12 bases remaining between them. CDR1 and CDR2 from the germline V gene are SGHRS and YFSETQ. CDR3 amino acids: CASSLDGTSQNIQYF. The CDR3 DNA is TGCGCCAGCAGCTTGGACGGAACTAGCCAAAACATTCAGTACTTC.

The chain carries TRBV28 and TRBJ2-5; tentative D call: TRBD2 (6 bases). V was pared by 7 bases and J by 5 bases, with 14 bases between. The CDR3 spans 13 residues. In germline, CDR1 is MDHEN, CDR2 SYDVKM. The CDR3 region has the DNA TGTGCCAGCATCGGGGGAGCCGGGGAGACCCAGTACTTC. Its protein is CASIGGAGETQYF. The full variable domain, completed using reference TRBV28 and TRBJ2-5, is DVKVTQSSRYLVKRTGEKVFLECVQDMDHENMFWYRQDPGLGLRLIYFSYDVKMKEKGDIPEGYSVSREKKERFSLILESASTNQTSMYLCASIGGAGETQYFGPGTRLLVL.

The V gene is TRBV5-1, the J gene TRBJ2-2; TRBD2 matches 8 bases. Germline CDR1 is SGHRS and CDR2 is YFSETQ. The CDR3 loop spans 15 amino acids. V dropped 2 bases and J dropped 4; count of bases not matched to a gene: 4. The CDR3 nucleotides are TGCGCCAGCAGCTTCCGGGAGGGGGGCACCGGGGAGCTGTTTTTT. Translated: CASSFREGGTGELFF. The full variable domain, its missing parts supplied by reference TRBV5-1 and TRBJ2-2, is KAGVTQTPRYLIKTRGQQVTLSCSPISGHRSVSWYQQTPGQGLQFLFEYFSETQRNKGNFPGRFSGRQFSNSRSEMNVSTLELGDSALYLCASSFREGGTGELFFGEGSRLTVL.

The genes are TRBV30 and TRBJ2-7; TRBD2 matches 8 bases. The germline V gene encodes CDR1 GTSNPN and CDR2 SVGIG (reference sequence). J lost 1 base, V lost 4 bases, and 9 bases had no gene match. CDR3 length equals 15 residues. The CDR3 nucleotides are TGTGCCTGGACCGGGGGAGCGGGAGCGTCCTACGAGCAGTACTTC. Translating it yields CAWTGGAGASYEQYF. Based on the CDR3 plus reference TRBV30 and TRBJ2-7, the full variable domain is SQTIHQWPATLVQPVGSPLSLECTVEGTSNPNLYWYRQAAGRGLQLLFYSVGIGQISSEVPQNLSASRPQDRQFILSSKKLLLSDSGFYLCAWTGGAGASYEQYFGPGTRLTVT.

This chain uses TRBV10-2 with TRBJ1-1; unclear D gene. Germline V CDR1 and CDR2: WSHSY, SAAADI. The CDR3 is 13 amino acids. Trimming took off 5 bases at V and 7 bases at J, with 14 bases between the two ends. CDR3 sequence: CASSRDGVGEAFF. CDR3 sequence (DNA): TGCGCCAGCAGTCGCGATGGGGTGGGTGAAGCTTTCTTT.

The J gene is TRBJ1-4, the V gene TRBV14; unclear D gene. The CDR3 extends over 11 amino acids. Germline V gives CDR1 SGHDN, CDR2 FVKESK. Trimming removed 0 bases from V and 8 bases from J, with 1 base in between. The CDR3 sequence: CASSQEEKLFF. The CDR3 bases are TGTGCCAGCAGCCAAGAGGAAAAACTGTTTTTT.

The chain couples TRBV5-1 to TRBJ2-1, with TRBD2 identical over 16 bases. In germline, CDR1 is SGHRS, CDR2 YFSETQ. The CDR3 runs to 16 residues. The ends lost 4 bases at V and 7 bases at J; junction bases unmatched: 5. The CDR3 coding sequence is TGCGCCAGCAGCCCGGGGACTAGCGGGAGGGGGAATGAGCAGTTCTTC. Protein: CASSPGTSGRGNEQFF.

This chain links TRBV30 with TRBJ2-7, with 8 bases lining up with TRBD2. There are 15 residues in the CDR3. Germline V gene data show CDR1 as GTSNPN and CDR2 as SVGIG (reference sequence). With 0 bases clipped from V and 2 bases from J, the junction kept 6 bases outside the gene matches. CDR3 protein: CAWSVGLAGTYEQYF. In DNA, the CDR3 is TGTGCCTGGAGTGTAGGGCTAGCGGGTACCTACGAGCAGTACTTC.

V gene TRBV15 combines with J gene TRBJ1-5, with D tentatively TRBD1 (6 bases). Germline values: CDR1 LNHNV, CDR2 YYDKDF (reference sequence). The CDR3 sequence is 19 residues long. Trimming removed 4 bases at V and 0 bases at J, with 22 bases between. CDR3 nucleotides: TGTGCCACCAGCACTTATACAGGGCTATCCCTTGATAGCAATCAGCCCCAGCATTTT. The encoded protein is CATSTYTGLSLDSNQPQHF.

The chain combines TRBV7-9 with TRBJ1-1, with 9 bases aligning to TRBD1. The V and J ends lost 3 bases and 6 bases, in that order; junction bases with no gene match: 8. CDR3 size: 15 residues. Germline V gene data show CDR1 as SEHNR and CDR2 as FQNEAQ (reference sequence). The CDR3 region has the DNA TGTGCCAGCAGCTTCCTAGGACAGGGGTTCGCTGAAGCTTTCTTT. Translated: CASSFLGQGFAEAFF.

Points on this clone: This sample also contains other DNA sequences that code for the same CDR3. V is TRBV19 and J is TRBJ1-5; D unclear. The CDR3 runs 14 residues. V was cut by 1 base and J by 2 bases, with 6 bases left in between. Per the germline V gene, CDR1 is LNHDA and CDR2 is SQIVND (reference sequence). In nucleotides, the CDR3 is TGTGCCAGTAGTATAGGGCAGGGCAATCAGCCCCAGCATTTT. As protein: CASSIGQGNQPQHF.

V and J are TRBV27 and TRBJ1-2, with 7 bases fitting TRBD1. The CDR3 is made up of 13 amino acids. After removal of 7 bases from V and 2 bases from J, the junction contained 4 bases not matched to a gene. In germline, CDR1 is MNHEY, CDR2 SMNVEV (reference sequence). In nucleotides, the CDR3 is TGTGCCAGCACCTCGGGACAGAACTATGGCTACACCTTC. It codes for CASTSGQNYGYTF.

This clone was recorded a few times. V is TRBV12-3 or TRBV12-4 and J is TRBJ2-5; D possibly corresponds to TRBD1 (5 bases). The CDR3 extends over 13 amino acids. V was shortened by 6 bases and J by 4 bases, with 12 bases between the two germline ends. This chain's CDR3 is CASRNQGRETQYF. The CDR3, as DNA: TGTGCCAGCAGAAATCAGGGCCGAGAGACCCAGTACTTC.

V and J are TRBV7-9 and TRBJ1-5; D gene unclear. V lost 4 bases, J lost 6 bases, and 13 bases lay in between. The germline V gene encodes CDR1 SEHNR and CDR2 FQNEAQ (reference sequence). CDR3 length: 14 residues. The CDR3 DNA reads TGTGCCAGCAGCTCCAACACGGGTAGTCAGCCCCAGCATTTT. It is translated as CASSSNTGSQPQHF.

The chain combines TRBV29-1 with TRBJ1-5, with a tentative D call TRBD1 (5 bases). The CDR3 is 12 amino acids. V was clipped by 6 bases and J by 7 bases, with 13 bases between them. Germline V gives CDR1 SQVTM, CDR2 ANQGSEA. This CDR3 is CSVGSQGQPQHF. CDR3 nucleotides: TGCAGCGTGGGGTCCCAGGGCCAGCCCCAGCATTTT.

The V gene is TRBV5-1, the J gene TRBJ2-6, with TRBD1 identical over 8 bases. With 0 bases clipped from V and 1 base from J, the junction kept 6 bases outside the gene matches. CDR3 size: 18 residues. Germline V gene lookup returns CDR1 SGHRS and CDR2 YFSETQ. The DNA for the CDR3 is TGCGCCAGCAGCTTGGCCGGGACAGGCCCTTCTGGGGCCAACGTCCTGACTTTC. This codes for CASSLAGTGPSGANVLTF.

The rearrangement joins TRBV5-4 to TRBJ2-7; TRBD1 matches at 9 bases. Germline V gives CDR1 SGHNT, CDR2 YYREEE (reference sequence). CDR3 length: 15 amino acids. The trim removed 0 bases at V and 2 bases at J, leaving 3 bases unmatched. The DNA for the CDR3 is TGTGCCAGCAGCTTGGGGGACAGGGTTCCCTACGAGCAGTACTTC. Translated, it gives CASSLGDRVPYEQYF.